Below are 28 T cell receptor beta chains sequenced from a single sample in a study of response to subunit inactivated influenza vaccine. Each CDR3 protein is one row after TCRdb ran MiXCR on the RT-PCR reads. Here the sample spans around 480,000 distinct CDR3 sequences, more than 15% being singletons. Sequenced material: CD4+ T cells sorted from PBMCs, taken roughly 24 months after vaccination. Receptors were obtained from a man between 50 and 75 years old who received an inactivated influenza vaccine.

Points on this clonotype: One end of the junction does not line up with germline, which may come from a read error. DNA for the CDR3: TGTGCCACCAGCAGAGGGGGACAGCCCACAGATACGCAGAATTTT. It yields the protein CATSRGGQPTDTQNF. The chain carries TRBV15 and TRBJ2-3, with 7 nucleotides matching TRBD1. This CDR3 has 15 amino acids. Germline V lookup: CDR1 LNHNV, CDR2 YYDKDF (reference sequence).

In this sample, this clonotype turned up a few times. This chain joins TRBV3-1 and TRBJ2-5, with 11 bases lining up with TRBD2. J lost 2 bases, V lost 8 bases, and 13 bases had no gene match. The CDR3 totals 17 residues. Germline V gene sequence: CDR1 LGHDT, CDR2 YNNKEL (reference sequence). CDR3 region: CASLSGGAPVRQETQYF. The CDR3, as DNA: TGTGCCAGCCTTAGCGGGGGGGCCCCTGTACGTCAAGAGACCCAGTACTTC.

This clonotype has a handful of counts. This chain links TRBV5-6 with TRBJ2-3; 9 bases agree with TRBD2. Germline V gene data show CDR1 as SGHDT and CDR2 as YYEEEE. J lost 11 bases, V lost 4 bases, and 17 bases had no gene match. CDR3 length equals 16 residues. The CDR3 loop reads CASSPRASGAPVWQYF. CDR3 DNA: TGTGCCAGCAGCCCCAGGGCTAGCGGGGCCCCGGTGTGGCAGTATTTT.

This clonotype has just a few counts. The V call is TRBV5-1, the J call TRBJ2-7; D may be TRBD2 (6 bases). Between the trimmed V and J ends, which lost 4 bases and 5 bases, there was a span of 16 bases. The CDR3 extends over 14 amino acids. CDR1 and CDR2 (germline): SGHRS, YFSETQ. The CDR3 sequence: CASSPDGGLHEQYF. As DNA, the CDR3 is TGCGCCAGCAGCCCGGACGGGGGACTCCACGAGCAGTACTTC. Together with reference TRBV5-1 and TRBJ2-7, the CDR3 gives the full variable domain: KAGVTQTPRYLIKTRGQQVTLSCSPISGHRSVSWYQQTPGQGLQFLFEYFSETQRNKGNFPGRFSGRQFSNSRSEMNVSTLELGDSALYLCASSPDGGLHEQYFGPGTRLTVT.

The chain combines TRBV7-2 with TRBJ1-5; no clear D. The CDR3 extends over 16 amino acids. From germline, CDR1 is SGHTA and CDR2 FQGNSA. Deletions cut 1 base from V and 2 bases from J, with 12 bases between. The CDR3 protein is CASSLVGPEGNQPQHF. CDR3 nucleotide sequence: TGTGCCAGCAGCTTAGTAGGCCCAGAGGGCAATCAGCCCCAGCATTTT.

The genes are TRBV4-3 and TRBJ2-5, with 8 bases aligning to TRBD2. The CDR3 extends over 15 amino acids. V lost 2 bases, J lost 2 bases, and 4 bases stayed unmatched. Germline values: CDR1 LGHNA, CDR2 YSLEER. CDR3 in DNA: TGCGCCAGCAGCCAAAGGAGCGGGGGACAAGAGACCCAGTACTTC. It specifies CASSQRSGGQETQYF.

This clonotype was detected a few times. The chain is built from TRBV25-1 and TRBJ2-5, with 7 positions matching TRBD2. Germline CDR1 and CDR2: MGHDK and SYGVNS. Trimming took 8 bases from V and 8 from J; bases not matched to a gene: 5. The CDR3 contains 11 residues. CDR3 sequence reads: CASERDYTQYF. The CDR3 nucleotides read TGTGCCAGCGAGCGGGACTACACCCAGTACTTC.

This clonotype was seen more than once but under ten times. The chain combines TRBV11-2 with TRBJ2-3; TRBD1 matches 7 bases. Germline loops: CDR1 SGHAT, CDR2 FQNNGV. V lost 2 bases to trimming and J lost 0 bases; unmatched junction nucleotides: 17. The CDR3 length is 20 residues. The CDR3 reads CASSLRPGQMVISSTDTQYF. The CDR3 region has the DNA TGTGCCAGCAGCTTAAGGCCGGGACAGATGGTAATTTCCAGCACAGATACGCAGTATTTT.

This clonotype showed up just a few times. V usage is TRBV10-3 and J usage is TRBJ1-1; tentatively, D is TRBD1 (5 bases). Looked up from germline, CDR1 is ENHRY and CDR2 is SYGVKD. The CDR3 consists of 13 residues. Between the trimmed V and J ends, which lost 4 bases and 3 bases, there was a span of 9 bases. The CDR3: CAISVRDDTEAFF. CDR3 nucleotides: TGTGCCATCAGTGTCAGGGACGACACTGAAGCTTTCTTT.

This clonotype has a handful of counts. The V call is TRBV20-1, the J call TRBJ2-1; D possibly uses TRBD1 or TRBD2 (5 bases each). The germline V gene encodes CDR1 DFQATT and CDR2 SNEGSKA (reference sequence). The CDR3 extends over 15 amino acids. V was trimmed by 8 bases and J by 2 bases, leaving 19 bases between them. This CDR3 reads CSILVGADPYNEQFF. In nucleotides, the CDR3 is TGCAGTATCTTGGTCGGGGCCGACCCCTACAATGAGCAGTTCTTC.

The chain uses TRBV6-1 and TRBJ1-1; 9 nucleotides match TRBD1. This CDR3 is 17 amino acids long. The ends lost 4 bases at V and 3 bases at J; junction bases unmatched: 12. CDR1 is MNHNS and CDR2 is SASEGT in the germline V gene. CDR3 in amino acids: CASSGGRTGVLHTEAFF. Here the CDR3 DNA reads TGTGCCAGCAGTGGGGGTCGGACAGGGGTTCTCCACACTGAAGCTTTCTTT.

This clonotype was seen only a few times. The chain is built from TRBV20-1 and TRBJ2-5, with D possibly matching TRBD1 (6 bases). The CDR3 has 14 residues. Germline V lookup: CDR1 DFQATT, CDR2 SNEGSKA (reference sequence). Trimming removed 1 base from V and 4 bases from J, with 13 bases in between. The CDR3 sequence is CSARGVGGLETQYF. The CDR3 bases are TGCAGTGCTAGAGGTGTAGGGGGTTTAGAGACCCAGTACTTC.

This clonotype has at least ten counts. The V call is TRBV20-1, the J call TRBJ2-2, with unresolved D. Germline V CDR1 and CDR2: DFQATT, SNEGSKA (reference sequence). The CDR3 is made up of 13 amino acids. Trimming pared 4 bases from V and 2 bases from J, leaving 8 bases between. Here the CDR3 DNA reads TGCAGTGCTACGGGTCTTAACACCGGGGAGCTGTTTTTT. It specifies CSATGLNTGELFF.

This chain uses TRBV12-3 or TRBV12-4 with TRBJ2-1; D remains unclear. The CDR3 is 14 amino acids. The germline V and J ends were trimmed by 2 bases and 10 bases, with 15 bases remaining between them. The CDR3: CASSLYEDGQEQFF. DNA for the CDR3: TGTGCCAGCAGTTTATATGAGGACGGTCAAGAGCAGTTCTTC.

This sequence joins TRBV20-1 and TRBJ2-7; possibly TRBD1 for D (6 bases). Looked up from germline, CDR1 is DFQATT and CDR2 is SNEGSKA (reference sequence). Trimming stripped 6 bases from V and 2 bases from J, with 14 bases between. CDR3 size: 13 residues. CDR3 nucleotide sequence: TGCAGTGCCCCCGGACAGTTTACCTACGAGCAGTACTTC. This encodes CSAPGQFTYEQYF.

This clonotype was counted only a few times. The chain joins TRBV7-2 to TRBJ1-2; the match to TRBD1 covers 9 bases. This CDR3 contains 16 residues. V was pared by 2 bases and J by 4 bases, with 8 bases of the junction left unmatched. Germline V gene lookup returns CDR1 SGHTA and CDR2 FQGNSA. CDR3 loop: CASSLFSGQGLYGYTF. The DNA for the CDR3 is TGTGCCAGCAGCTTATTCTCGGGACAGGGTCTCTATGGCTACACCTTC.

This clonotype was seen more than once but under ten times. V usage is TRBV7-9 and J usage is TRBJ2-6, with D unclear. The ends were cut back, 5 bases at V and 0 bases at J, with 11 bases in the middle. The length of the CDR3 is 16 residues. Germline CDR1 SEHNR, CDR2 FQNEAQ (reference sequence). The DNA for the CDR3 is TGTGCCAGCAGCCTTCTTAAAATCTCTGGGGCCAACGTCCTGACTTTC. Protein product: CASSLLKISGANVLTF.

The V gene is TRBV7-9, the J gene TRBJ2-2; 10 bases fit TRBD2. The junction had 6 bases not matched to a gene; V was cut back by 5 bases and J by 0 bases. Germline CDR1 reads SEHNR; CDR2 reads FQNEAQ (reference sequence). The CDR3 runs to 17 residues. CDR3 coding DNA: TGTGCCAGCAGCCGTAGCGGGAGGCCCTCGAACACCGGGGAGCTGTTTTTT. Protein: CASSRSGRPSNTGELFF.

The CDR3 reads CASSLSGGRSYEQYF. Written as DNA, the CDR3 is TGTGCCAGCAGCTTGTCAGGGGGTCGCTCCTACGAGCAGTACTTC. This chain joins TRBV7-2 and TRBJ2-7; 7 nucleotides agree with TRBD1. The CDR3 has 15 residues. Germline CDR1 and CDR2: SGHTA and FQGNSA. With 3 bases clipped from V and 0 bases from J, the junction kept 5 bases outside the gene matches.

The chain uses TRBV5-1 and TRBJ1-1, with TRBD1 identical over 7 bases. The germline V gene has CDR1 SGHRS and CDR2 YFSETQ. The CDR3 extends over 15 amino acids. The J segment lost 6 bases and the V segment lost 4 bases, leaving 12 bases of the junction unmatched. CDR3 bases: TGCGCCAGCAGCCCCCGACAGGGAGCGTTCGCTGAAGCTTTCTTT. It specifies CASSPRQGAFAEAFF.

The chain has TRBV10-3 and TRBJ2-4; tentative D call: TRBD2 (5 bases). Germline V gene lookup returns CDR1 ENHRY and CDR2 SYGVKD. V lost 5 bases and J lost 0, with 17 bases in between. The CDR3 sequence is 17 residues long. Here the CDR3 DNA reads TGTGCCATCAGTCCTTCAAGGGAGTTATCAGCCAAAAACATTCAGTACTTC. The encoded protein is CAISPSRELSAKNIQYF.

This clonotype occurred many times. The chain employs TRBV5-1 and TRBJ2-3; weak D call: TRBD1 (6 bases). Germline values: CDR1 SGHRS, CDR2 YFSETQ. The V and J ends lost 4 bases and 3 bases respectively, with 21 bases between them. The CDR3 is 17 amino acids. The CDR3 protein is CASSGGAGTPGTDTQYF. The DNA of the CDR3 is TGCGCCAGCAGCGGAGGAGCCGGGACACCAGGGACAGATACGCAGTATTTT. The entire variable domain, with the rest obtained from reference TRBV5-1 and TRBJ2-3, is as follows: KAGVTQTPRYLIKTRGQQVTLSCSPISGHRSVSWYQQTPGQGLQFLFEYFSETQRNKGNFPGRFSGRQFSNSRSEMNVSTLELGDSALYLCASSGGAGTPGTDTQYFGPGTRLTVL.

This clonotype was picked up a small number of times. This chain links TRBV4-2 with TRBJ2-4; tentatively, D is TRBD2 (5 bases). V dropped 0 bases and J dropped 5 bases, with 17 bases sitting between them. CDR1 is LGHNA and CDR2 is YNFKEQ in the germline V gene. The CDR3 extends over 17 amino acids. CDR3 amino acids: CASSQDVYGVGENIQYF. The DNA of the CDR3 is TGTGCCAGCAGCCAAGACGTCTACGGGGTCGGGGAAAACATTCAGTACTTC.

J is TRBJ1-6 and V is TRBV6-1; no reliable D call. The V end was cut by 8 bases, the J end by 0 bases, with 14 bases between. Germline CDR1 reads MNHNS; CDR2 reads SASEGT. This CDR3 is 16 amino acids long. The CDR3 DNA is TGTGCCAGCCGCCCGACCGGTGACTCCTATAATTCACCCCTCCACTTT. This gives the protein CASRPTGDSYNSPLHF.

The gene calls are TRBV20-1 and TRBJ2-2; TRBD1 is a possible D gene (6 bases). V lost 6 bases to trimming and J lost 0 bases, with 11 bases between them. The CDR3 extends over 14 amino acids. Germline CDR1 is DFQATT and CDR2 is SNEGSKA (reference sequence). This CDR3 is CSARTEANTGELFF. DNA of the CDR3: TGCAGTGCAAGGACAGAGGCGAACACCGGGGAGCTGTTTTTT.

This clonotype has a count of ten or more. V is TRBV4-3 and J is TRBJ2-1; the D is unclear. The CDR3 contains 16 residues. V was clipped by 0 bases and J by 0 bases, with 9 bases between them. Germline V gene sequence: CDR1 LGHNA, CDR2 YSLEER. This CDR3 reads CASSQDRRSSYNEQFF. Written as DNA, the CDR3 is TGCGCCAGCAGCCAAGATAGAAGGAGCTCCTACAATGAGCAGTTCTTC.

The rearrangement joins TRBV20-1 to TRBJ2-5; unclear D gene. Trimming stripped 1 base from V and 0 bases from J, with 6 bases between. The CDR3 covers 13 residues. CDR1 DFQATT and CDR2 SNEGSKA come from the germline V gene (reference sequence). The CDR3: CSARVRNQETQYF. Written as DNA, the CDR3 is TGCAGTGCTAGAGTCCGGAACCAAGAGACCCAGTACTTC.

This clonotype was seen more than once but under ten times. V and J are TRBV6-2 or TRBV6-3 and TRBJ2-7; D is undetermined. Germline CDR1 and CDR2: MNHEY and SVGEGT. The CDR3 is 13 residues long. Trimming stripped 0 bases from V and 5 bases from J, with 8 bases between. Here the CDR3 DNA reads TGTGCCAGCAGTTACTCGGTAAACCACGAGCAGTACTTC. Amino acids: CASSYSVNHEQYF.